The rows below give T cell receptor beta chains drawn from one sample of a study of T-cell reconstitution after alpha-beta-depleted transplantation in children. MiXCR was run by TCRdb on the PCR reads, yielding one entry per CDR3 protein. The data show approximately 650,000 distinct CDR3 sequences, roughly 13% seen once. Sequences were derived from PBMCs, sampled before TCRalphabeta/CD19-depleted stem cell transplant. These TCRs come from a girl aged 2 to 9 with congenital amegakaryocytic thrombocytopenia, due to receive a stem cell transplant. CDR3s include the opening cysteine and the closing phenylalanine or tryptophan. A D gene is named only where the DNA matches it firmly. Clone size, where shown, is once, few, many, or a class for clones that have expanded.

>TRBD2|TRBV20-1|TRBJ2-7|many
TGCAGTGCTAGAGACTCGCGGGAGAGGGGCGAGCAGTACTTC
CSARDSRERGEQYF
>-|TRBV5-1|TRBJ2-1|many
TGCGCCAGCAGCTTGGTTGGCGGCCTAGCGACCAATGAGCAGTTCTTC
CASSLVGGLATNEQFF
>-|TRBV18|TRBJ2-7|few
TGTGCCAGCTCACCATTTCTGGGCCAGGTTAGAAACGAGCAGTACTTC
CASSPFLGQVRNEQYF
>-|TRBV29-1|TRBJ2-2|-
TGCAGCGTGCGGGGAAACACCGGGGAGCTGTTTTTT
CSVRGNTGELFF
>-|TRBV4-2|TRBJ1-5|many
TGTGCCAGCAGCTCGGGTCCCGATCAGCCCCAGCATTTT
CASSSGPDQPQHF
>-|TRBV20-1|TRBJ2-1|many
TGCAGTGCTCGAGGTGGGGGCGAGATCTACAATGAGCAGTTCTTC
CSARGGGEIYNEQFF
>-|TRBV5-1|TRBJ2-1|-
TGCGCCAGCAGCTTCAGGGAGATTACCAATGAGCAGTTCTTC
CASSFREITNEQFF
>-|TRBV7-6|TRBJ2-1|many
TGTGCCAGCAGCTTTGGTCCCGACACTAGTCTGTTCTTC
CASSFGPDTSLFF
>-|TRBV4-2|TRBJ2-1|-
TGTGCCAGCAGCCAAGACGGCCAGAACTACAATGAGCAGTTCTTC
CASSQDGQNYNEQFF
>TRBD2|TRBV28|TRBJ2-1|-
TGTGCCAGCACCTCGACTAGCGGGAATGAGCAGTTCTTC
CASTSTSGNEQFF
>TRBD1|TRBV29-1|TRBJ2-5|-
TGCAGCGTTGAAGTTGCGAAAGGGGGCTGGCAAGAGACCCAGTACTTC
CSVEVAKGGWQETQYF
>-|TRBV7-9|TRBJ1-2|many
TGTGCCAGCAGCCACCTCGTAGGCCCTCCCTACTATGGCTACACCTTC
CASSHLVGPPYYGYTF
>-|TRBV4-1|TRBJ2-7|-
TGCGCCAGCAGCCAAGTACACAGCACCGAGCAGTACTTC
CASSQVHSTEQYF
>-|TRBV3-1|TRBJ2-7|-
TGTGCCAGCAACAGGGTCGGGACACCGTGGGAGCAGTACTTC
CASNRVGTPWEQYF
>-|TRBV7-3|TRBJ2-7|-
TGTGCCAGCAACACCGGGGCCAGAAAGGGGCTCGAGCAGTACTTC
CASNTGARKGLEQYF
>-|TRBV11-1|TRBJ2-6|few
TGTGCCAGCAGCTTAGCGTTCCTGACAGGTGCTGGGGCCAACGTCCTGACTTTC
CASSLAFLTGAGANVLTF
>-|TRBV7-9|TRBJ2-1|few
TGTGCCAGCAGCACCCCCCCGCGGAGGGTTAACAATGAGCAGTTCTTC
CASSTPPRRVNNEQFF
>-|TRBV3-1|TRBJ1-1|few
TGTGCCAGCAGCCAGGGGTGGGGGAACACTGAAGCTTTCTTT
CASSQGWGNTEAFF
>TRBD2|TRBV20-1|TRBJ2-1|few
TGCAGTGCTAGATTTAGCGGGAGGCTTAATGAGCAGTTCTTC
CSARFSGRLNEQFF
>TRBD2|TRBV7-6|TRBJ2-7|-
TGTGCCAGCAGCTTAGGATATGGGAGGGGAATAGGGGTAAGCAACGAGCAGTACTTC
CASSLGYGRGIGVSNEQYF
>-|TRBV5-1|TRBJ2-3|many
TGCGCCAGCAGCTTGGCCGCGGACGCTAGCACAGATACGCAGTATTTT
CASSLAADASTDTQYF
>-|TRBV30|TRBJ1-2|-
TGTGCCTGGAGCGGGGTTTCATATGGCTACACCTTC
CAWSGVSYGYTF
>-|TRBV7-8|TRBJ2-2|few
TGTGCCAGCAGCTTATTGGTGTGGGGGCTAGCCCCGAACACCGGGGAGCTGTTTTTT
CASSLLVWGLAPNTGELFF
>-|TRBV18|TRBJ2-7|-
TGTGCCAGCTCAATGTCATCTTCCTCCTACGAGCAGTACTTC
CASSMSSSSYEQYF
>TRBD2|TRBV7-9|TRBJ2-2|few
TGTGCCAGCAGCTCACCCAGCGGGAGCCACACCGGGGAGCTGTTTTTT
CASSSPSGSHTGELFF
>TRBD1|TRBV5-1|TRBJ2-3|many
TGCGCCAGCAGCTTGGGACAGGGTTCGAGCACAGATACGCAGTATTTT
CASSLGQGSSTDTQYF
>-|TRBV12-3/TRBV12-4|TRBJ2-1|-
TGTGCCAGCGGTAATGAGCGGTTCTTC
CASGNERFF
>TRBD2|TRBV20-1|TRBJ2-1|many
TGCAGTGCTAGAGACCTTCGTAGCGGGAGGTTCAATGAGCAGTTCTTC
CSARDLRSGRFNEQFF
>TRBD2|TRBV5-1|TRBJ2-1|-
TGCGCCAGCTCTTCTGGGGCTAGCGGTTCCTACAATGAGCAGTTCTTC
CASSSGASGSYNEQFF
>-|TRBV10-3|TRBJ1-1|few
TGTGCCACCACCCCCCGGGTCACGGACACTGAAGCTTTCTTT
CATTPRVTDTEAFF
>TRBD2|TRBV10-3|TRBJ2-5|many
TGTGCCATCAGCGAAACAACTAGCGGGAGGGTCGGAGAGACCCAGTACTTC
CAISETTSGRVGETQYF
>-|TRBV3-1|TRBJ2-1|few
TGTGCCAGCAGCCAGAACGCCCCCGAGCAGTTCTTC
CASSQNAPEQFF
>-|TRBV7-9|TRBJ2-5|-
TGTGCCAGCAGCCCATCGGATGGTGAAGAGACCCAGTACTTC
CASSPSDGEETQYF
>-|TRBV29-1|TRBJ1-4|few
TGCAGCGTTGAGGGGGCTGCTAATGAAAAACTGTTTTTT
CSVEGAANEKLFF
>-|TRBV4-1|TRBJ1-4|many
TGCGCCAGCAGCCAAGATTCGCCAGGAGCTAATGAAAAACTGTTTTTT
CASSQDSPGANEKLFF
>TRBD1|TRBV12-3/TRBV12-4|TRBJ2-7|-
TGTGCCAGCAGTCGCAACCGACAGGGCGCCTACGAGCAGTACTTC
CASSRNRQGAYEQYF
>-|TRBV14|TRBJ2-6|many
TGTGCCAGCAGCCAAGCGACCAGACCTTCTGGGGCCAACGTCCTGACTTTC
CASSQATRPSGANVLTF
>TRBD1|TRBV2|TRBJ1-5|many
TGTGCCAGCAGTGAAGTGTGGGACAGGGAAGATCAGCCCCAGCATTTT
CASSEVWDREDQPQHF
>-|TRBV20-1|TRBJ1-1|many
TGCAGTGCCAAGGGTGCGGACACTGAAGCTTTCTTT
CSAKGADTEAFF
>-|TRBV7-9|TRBJ2-7|-
TGTGCCAGCAGCTCCCCGGATGTGACCGAGCAGTACTTC
CASSSPDVTEQYF
>-|TRBV5-1|TRBJ2-3|-
TGCGCCAGCAGCTTGGAGTCCCGGAGGAGCGGGCCCAGTGACGCAGATACGCAGTATTTT
CASSLESRRSGPSDADTQYF
>-|TRBV12-3/TRBV12-4|TRBJ2-1|many
TGTGCCAGCAGCCCCACTCGGAGCAATGAGCAGTTCTTC
CASSPTRSNEQFF
>TRBD1|TRBV10-3|TRBJ2-7|few
TGTGCCATCAGTCCCCGTCCCCCGGGACAGGGGACCTACGAGCAGTACTTC
CAISPRPPGQGTYEQYF
>TRBD2|TRBV3-1|TRBJ2-1|once
TGTGCCTGCAGCCGTAGGGGAGGACTAGCAATTGACAATGAGCAGTTCTTC
CACSRRGGLAIDNEQFF
>-|TRBV5-1|TRBJ2-3|many
TGCGCCAGCAGCTTGGACGAGGACAGTAACACAGATACGCAGTATTTT
CASSLDEDSNTDTQYF
>-|TRBV27|TRBJ2-7|few
TGTGCCAGCAGTTCCAGGACCGGGACTCTGTTAAGCTACGAGCAGTACTTC
CASSSRTGTLLSYEQYF
>TRBD2|TRBV6-5|TRBJ2-7|many
TGTGCCAGCAGCCGCGGCGGGAGTAGTTACGAGCAGTACTTC
CASSRGGSSYEQYF
>-|TRBV20-1|TRBJ2-4|many
TGCAGTGCTTTGTGGACCAGGCCCCAAAACATTCAGTACTTC
CSALWTRPQNIQYF
>-|TRBV10-3|TRBJ1-5|-
TGTGCCGTCAGGCAGGGTCAGCCCCAGCATTTT
CAVRQGQPQHF
>TRBD2|TRBV5-6|TRBJ2-1|once
TGTGCCAGCAGCTTTCGAATATTAGCGGGAGAGAACCAGTTCTTC
CASSFRILAGENQFF
>-|TRBV5-1|TRBJ2-2|few
TGCGCCAGCACCCACACCGGGGAGCTGTTTTTT
CASTHTGELFF
>TRBD2|TRBV20-1|TRBJ2-5|few
TGCAGTGCTTCTAGCGGGAGTACTGGAGAGACCCAGTACTTC
CSASSGSTGETQYF
>-|TRBV20-1|TRBJ1-4|many
TGCAGTGCTATACTTAGGGGTAGTGAAAAACTGTTTTTT
CSAILRGSEKLFF
>TRBD2|TRBV20-1|TRBJ2-3|-
TGCAGTGCTAGAGATAGTTTCGGACTAGCGCAGGCCGATACGCAGTATTTT
CSARDSFGLAQADTQYF